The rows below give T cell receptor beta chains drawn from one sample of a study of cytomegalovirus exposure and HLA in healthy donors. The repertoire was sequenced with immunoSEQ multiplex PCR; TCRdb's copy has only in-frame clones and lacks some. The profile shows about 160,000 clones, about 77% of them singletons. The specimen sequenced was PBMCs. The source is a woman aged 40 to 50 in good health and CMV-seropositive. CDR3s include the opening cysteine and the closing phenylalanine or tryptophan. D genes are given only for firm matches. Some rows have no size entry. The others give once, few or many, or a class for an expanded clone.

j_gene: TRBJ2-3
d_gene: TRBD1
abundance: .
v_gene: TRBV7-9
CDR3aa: CSSSPGDRGMADTQYF
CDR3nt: TGTTCCAGCAGCCCAGGGGACAGGGGGATGGCAGATACGCAGTATTTT

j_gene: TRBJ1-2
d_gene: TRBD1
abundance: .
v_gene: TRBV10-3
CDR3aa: CAISEGRTGDHGYTF
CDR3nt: TGTGCCATCAGTGAGGGAAGGACAGGGGATCATGGCTACACCTTC

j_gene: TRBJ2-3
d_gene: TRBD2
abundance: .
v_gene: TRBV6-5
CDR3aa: CASSYRLAGTDTQYF
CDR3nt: TGTGCCAGCAGTTACCGGCTAGCGGGGACAGATACGCAGTATTTT

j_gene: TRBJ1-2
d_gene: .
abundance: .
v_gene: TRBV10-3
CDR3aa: CAISVFEREEYGYTF
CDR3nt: TGTGCCATCAGTGTATTCGAAAGGGAGGAGTATGGCTACACCTTC

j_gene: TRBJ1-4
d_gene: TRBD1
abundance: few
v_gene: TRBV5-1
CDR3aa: CASSSGQNEKLFF
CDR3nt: TGCGCCAGCAGCTCGGGACAGAATGAAAAACTGTTTTTT

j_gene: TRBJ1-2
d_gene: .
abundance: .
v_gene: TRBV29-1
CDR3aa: CSASQGSYGYTF
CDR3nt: TGCAGCGCGAGCCAGGGAAGCTATGGCTACACCTTC

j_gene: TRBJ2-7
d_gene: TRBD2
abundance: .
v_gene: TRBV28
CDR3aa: CASSFGGAREQYF
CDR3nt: TGTGCCAGCAGTTTCGGGGGGGCGCGGGAGCAGTACTTC

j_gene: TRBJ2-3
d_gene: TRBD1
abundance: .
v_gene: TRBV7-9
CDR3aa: CASSLGQALSTDTQYF
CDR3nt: TGTGCCAGCAGCTTGGGACAGGCCCTTAGCACAGATACGCAGTATTTT

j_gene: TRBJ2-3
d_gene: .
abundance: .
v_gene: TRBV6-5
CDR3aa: CASWGGGADTQYF
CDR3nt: TGTGCCAGCTGGGGGGGCGGGGCAGATACGCAGTATTTT

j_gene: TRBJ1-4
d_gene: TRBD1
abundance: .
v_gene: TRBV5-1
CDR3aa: CASSPSGTEDEKLFF
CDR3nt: TGCGCCAGCAGTCCTTCCGGGACAGAGGATGAAAAACTGTTTTTT

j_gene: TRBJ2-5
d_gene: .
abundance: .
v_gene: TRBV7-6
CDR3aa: CASSLNRETQYF
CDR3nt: TGTGCCAGCAGCCTTAATCGGGAGACCCAGTACTTC

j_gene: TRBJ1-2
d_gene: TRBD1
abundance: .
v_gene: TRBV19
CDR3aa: CASSIDRGSGYTF
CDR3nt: TGTGCCAGTAGTATCGACAGGGGATCTGGCTACACCTTC

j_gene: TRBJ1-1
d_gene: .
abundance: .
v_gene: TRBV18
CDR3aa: CASSPPNAQGPNTEAFF
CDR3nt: TGTGCCAGCTCACCACCGAACGCTCAGGGCCCGAACACTGAAGCTTTCTTT

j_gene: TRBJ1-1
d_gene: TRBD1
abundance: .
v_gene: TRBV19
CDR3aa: CASGRDRGAEAFF
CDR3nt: TGTGCCAGTGGCCGGGACAGGGGTGCTGAAGCTTTCTTT

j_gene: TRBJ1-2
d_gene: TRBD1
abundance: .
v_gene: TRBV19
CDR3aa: CASSLTGGYGYTF
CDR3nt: TGTGCCAGTAGTCTTACAGGGGGCTATGGCTACACCTTC

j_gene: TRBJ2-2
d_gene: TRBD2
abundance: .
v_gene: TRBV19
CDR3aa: CASSRRIAGGLGTGELFF
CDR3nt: TGTGCCAGTAGTCGGCGGATAGCGGGAGGACTGGGGACCGGGGAGCTGTTTTTT

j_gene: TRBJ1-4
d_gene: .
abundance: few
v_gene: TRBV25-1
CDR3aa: CASSELTQNNEKLFF
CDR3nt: TGTGCCAGCAGTGAATTGACACAGAATAATGAAAAACTGTTTTTT

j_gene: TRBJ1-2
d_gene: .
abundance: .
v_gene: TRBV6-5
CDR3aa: CASANRNGYTF
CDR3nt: TGTGCCAGCGCGAACAGAAATGGCTACACCTTC

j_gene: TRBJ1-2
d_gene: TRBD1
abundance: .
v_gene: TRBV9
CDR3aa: CASSVGQENYGYTF
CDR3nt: TGTGCCAGCAGCGTGGGACAGGAAAACTATGGCTACACCTTC

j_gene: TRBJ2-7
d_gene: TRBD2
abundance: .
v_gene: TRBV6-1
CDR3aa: CASSARTSGGISSYEQYF
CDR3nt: TGTGCCAGCAGTGCCCGGACTAGCGGGGGTATTTCGTCGTACGAGCAGTACTTC

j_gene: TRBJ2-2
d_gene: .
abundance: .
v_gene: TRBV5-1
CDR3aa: CASSTGDTLGGELFF
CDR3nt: TGCGCCAGCAGCACCGGGGACACGCTGGGAGGGGAGCTGTTTTTT

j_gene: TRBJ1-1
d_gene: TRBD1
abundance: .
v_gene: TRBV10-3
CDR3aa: CAIGDDRGWTEAFF
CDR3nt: TGTGCCATCGGGGACGACAGGGGGTGGACTGAAGCTTTCTTT

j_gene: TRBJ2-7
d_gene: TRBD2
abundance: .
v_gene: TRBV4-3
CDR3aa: CASSQDGRGSSYEQYF
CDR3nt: TGCGCCAGCAGCCAAGACGGGAGGGGGAGCTCCTACGAGCAGTACTTC

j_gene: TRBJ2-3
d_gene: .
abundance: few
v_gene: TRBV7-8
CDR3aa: CASSFRGDTQYF
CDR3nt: TGTGCCAGCAGCTTCCGCGGAGATACGCAGTATTTT

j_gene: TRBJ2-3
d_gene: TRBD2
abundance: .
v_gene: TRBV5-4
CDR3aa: CASSFRKAGDSDTQYF
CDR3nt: TGTGCCAGCAGCTTCAGAAAAGCGGGGGATTCAGATACGCAGTATTTT

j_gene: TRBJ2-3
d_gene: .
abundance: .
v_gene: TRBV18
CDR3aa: CASSPPPGTDTQYF
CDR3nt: TGTGCCAGCTCACCCCCTCCTGGCACAGATACGCAGTATTTT

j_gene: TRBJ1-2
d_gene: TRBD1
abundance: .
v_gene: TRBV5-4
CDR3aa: CASSLSGGRNYGYTF
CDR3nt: TGTGCCAGCAGCTTGTCAGGGGGACGAAACTATGGCTACACCTTC

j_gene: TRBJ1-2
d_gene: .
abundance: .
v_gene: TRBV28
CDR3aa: CASYRNYGYTF
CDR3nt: TGTGCCAGCTACAGGAACTATGGCTACACCTTC

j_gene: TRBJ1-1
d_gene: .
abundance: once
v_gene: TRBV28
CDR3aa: CASSHRERAFF
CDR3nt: TGTGCCAGCAGCCACAGGGAGCGAGCTTTCTTT

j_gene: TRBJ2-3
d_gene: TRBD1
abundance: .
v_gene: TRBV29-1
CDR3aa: CSADRGGDTQYF
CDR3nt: TGCAGCGCGGACAGGGGTGGAGATACGCAGTATTTT

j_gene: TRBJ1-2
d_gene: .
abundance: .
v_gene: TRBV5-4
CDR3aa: CASSLGATNYGYTF
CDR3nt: TGTGCCAGCAGCTTGGGGGCCACTAACTATGGCTACACCTTC

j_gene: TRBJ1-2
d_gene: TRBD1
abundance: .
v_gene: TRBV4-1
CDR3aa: CASSAQGQGNGYTF
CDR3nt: TGCGCCAGCAGCGCTCAGGGACAGGGGAATGGCTACACCTTC

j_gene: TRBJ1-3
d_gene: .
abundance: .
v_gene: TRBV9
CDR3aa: CASSVQGTSGNTIYF
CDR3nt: TGTGCCAGCAGCGTACAGGGTACGAGTGGAAACACCATATATTTT

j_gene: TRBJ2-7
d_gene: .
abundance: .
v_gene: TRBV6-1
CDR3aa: CASSETSRHGSYEQYF
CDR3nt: TGTGCCAGCAGTGAGACAAGTCGGCACGGATCCTACGAGCAGTACTTC

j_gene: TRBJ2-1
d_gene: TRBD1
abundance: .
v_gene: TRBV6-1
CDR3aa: CASMEQGNRDEQFF
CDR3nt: TGTGCCAGCATGGAACAGGGGAATCGCGATGAGCAGTTCTTC

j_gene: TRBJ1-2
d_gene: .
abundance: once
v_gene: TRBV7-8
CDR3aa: CASSSSSNYGYTF
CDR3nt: TGTGCCAGCAGCTCTAGTTCTAACTATGGCTACACCTTC

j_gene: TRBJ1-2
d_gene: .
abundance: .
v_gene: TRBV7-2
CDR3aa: CASSLAGGGGIYGYTF
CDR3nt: TGTGCCAGCAGCTTAGCAGGGGGAGGGGGTATTTATGGCTACACCTTC

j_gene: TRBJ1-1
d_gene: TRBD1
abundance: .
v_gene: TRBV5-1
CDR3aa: CASSLQGALAMNTEAFF
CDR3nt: TGCGCCAGCAGCTTACAGGGGGCCTTGGCCATGAACACTGAAGCTTTCTTT

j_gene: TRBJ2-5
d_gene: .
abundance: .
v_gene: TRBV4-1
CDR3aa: CASSQDLGQQETQYF
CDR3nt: TGCGCCAGCAGCCAAGATCTGGGGCAGCAAGAGACCCAGTACTTC

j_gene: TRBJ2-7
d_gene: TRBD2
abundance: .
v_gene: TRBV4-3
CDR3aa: CASSRGLAGDYEQYF
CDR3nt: TGCGCCAGCAGCCGTGGACTAGCGGGAGATTACGAGCAGTACTTC

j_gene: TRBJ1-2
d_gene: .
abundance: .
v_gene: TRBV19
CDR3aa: CASSIIPRDTRDYGYTF
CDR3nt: TGTGCCAGTAGTATAATTCCCCGGGACACCCGAGACTATGGCTACACCTTC

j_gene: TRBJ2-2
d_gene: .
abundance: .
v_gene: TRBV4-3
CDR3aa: CASARGSGNTGELFF
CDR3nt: TGCGCCAGCGCCCGGGGTAGCGGGAACACCGGGGAGCTGTTTTTT

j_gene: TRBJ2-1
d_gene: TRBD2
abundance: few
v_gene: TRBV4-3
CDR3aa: CASSQGAASGNNEQFF
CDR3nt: TGCGCCAGCAGCCAAGGAGCGGCTAGCGGGAACAATGAGCAGTTCTTC

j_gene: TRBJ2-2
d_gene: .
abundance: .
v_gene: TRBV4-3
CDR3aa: CASSQATGTGELFF
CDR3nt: TGCGCCAGCAGCCAAGCCACGGGCACCGGGGAGCTGTTTTTT

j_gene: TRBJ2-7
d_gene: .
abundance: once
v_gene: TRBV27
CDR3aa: CASSPGTSYEQYF
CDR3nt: TGTGCCAGCAGTCCAGGGACTTCCTACGAGCAGTACTTC

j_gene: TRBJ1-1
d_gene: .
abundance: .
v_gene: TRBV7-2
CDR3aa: CASSLGQENTEAFF
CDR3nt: TGTGCCAGCAGCTTAGGGCAGGAGAACACTGAAGCTTTCTTT

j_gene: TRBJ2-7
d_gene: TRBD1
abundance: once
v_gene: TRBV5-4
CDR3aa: CASSLEQGGYEQYF
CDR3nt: TGTGCCAGCAGCTTGGAACAGGGGGGCTACGAGCAGTACTTC

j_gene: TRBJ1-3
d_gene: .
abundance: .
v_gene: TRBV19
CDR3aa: CASSSRDVSVGNTIYF
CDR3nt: TGTGCCAGTAGTTCCAGGGATGTGAGCGTTGGAAACACCATATATTTT

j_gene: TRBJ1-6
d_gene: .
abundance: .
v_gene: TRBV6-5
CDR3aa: CASTRTFGLNSPLHF
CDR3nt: TGTGCCAGCACTAGGACATTTGGGCTCAATTCACCCCTCCACTTT

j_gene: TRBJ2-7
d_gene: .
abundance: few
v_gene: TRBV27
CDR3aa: CASSPTVGLSSYEQYF
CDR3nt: TGTGCCAGCAGTCCGACAGTGGGGCTAAGCTCCTACGAGCAGTACTTC

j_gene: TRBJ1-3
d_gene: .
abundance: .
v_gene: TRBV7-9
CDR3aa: CASSPAGARLDTIYF
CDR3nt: TGTGCCAGCAGCCCCGCAGGGGCGCGTTTGGACACCATATATTTT

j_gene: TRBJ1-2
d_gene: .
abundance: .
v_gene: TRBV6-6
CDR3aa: CASKTGMNGYTF
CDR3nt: TGTGCCAGCAAGACAGGCATGAATGGCTACACCTTC

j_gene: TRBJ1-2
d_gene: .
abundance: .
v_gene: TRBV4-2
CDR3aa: CASSPDRTNYGYTF
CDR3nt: TGTGCCAGCAGCCCAGACAGGACTAACTATGGCTACACCTTC